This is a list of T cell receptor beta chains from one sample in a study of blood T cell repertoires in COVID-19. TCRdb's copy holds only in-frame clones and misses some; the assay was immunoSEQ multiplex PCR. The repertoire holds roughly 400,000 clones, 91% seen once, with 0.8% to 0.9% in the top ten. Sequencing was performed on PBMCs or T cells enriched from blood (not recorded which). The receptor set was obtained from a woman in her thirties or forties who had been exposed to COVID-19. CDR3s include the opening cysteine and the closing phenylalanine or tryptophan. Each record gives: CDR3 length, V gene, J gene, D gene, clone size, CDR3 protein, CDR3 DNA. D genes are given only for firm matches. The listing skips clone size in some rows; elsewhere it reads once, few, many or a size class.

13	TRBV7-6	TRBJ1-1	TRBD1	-	CASSLTGDTEAFF	TGTGCCAGCAGCCTTACAGGGGACACTGAAGCTTTCTTT
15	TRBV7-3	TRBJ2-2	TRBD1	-	CASSQGVRTSGELFF	TGTGCCAGCAGCCAGGGGGTCAGGACGTCCGGGGAGCTGTTTTTT
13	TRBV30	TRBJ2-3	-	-	CAWNSRRKDTQYF	TGTGCCTGGAATAGCCGGAGAAAAGATACGCAGTATTTT
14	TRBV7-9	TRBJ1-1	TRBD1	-	CASTRQGVGGEAFF	TGTGCCAGCACCCGACAGGGGGTCGGGGGTGAAGCTTTCTTT
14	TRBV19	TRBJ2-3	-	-	CASSIQTATDTQYF	TGTGCCAGTAGTATACAGACAGCCACAGATACGCAGTATTTT
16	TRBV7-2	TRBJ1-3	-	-	CASSSFRDTSGNTIYF	TGTGCCAGCAGCTCGTTCCGGGACACCTCTGGAAACACCATATATTTT
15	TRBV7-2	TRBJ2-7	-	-	CASSLRGRSSYEQYF	TGTGCCAGCAGCTTACGAGGCAGATCCTCCTACGAGCAGTACTTC
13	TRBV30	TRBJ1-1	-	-	CAWSAGSNTEAFF	TGTGCCTGGAGTGCAGGGTCTAACACTGAAGCTTTCTTT
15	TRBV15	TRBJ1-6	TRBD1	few	CATSRGTGGNSPLHF	TGTGCCACCAGCAGAGGGACAGGGGGTAATTCACCCCTCCACTTT
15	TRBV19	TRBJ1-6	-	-	CASTRHREFNSPLHF	TGTGCCAGTACCCGCCACAGGGAGTTTAATTCACCCCTCCACTTT
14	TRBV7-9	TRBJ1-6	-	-	CASSPASDSSPLHF	TGTGCCAGCAGCCCCGCCTCAGACAGTTCACCCCTCCACTTT
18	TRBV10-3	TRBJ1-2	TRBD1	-	CAISESLQQGARTYGYTF	TGTGCCATCAGTGAGTCCCTTCAACAGGGGGCGCGCACCTATGGCTACACCTTC
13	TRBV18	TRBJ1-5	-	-	CASSPDRDQPQHF	TGTGCCAGCTCACCCGACAGAGATCAGCCCCAGCATTTT
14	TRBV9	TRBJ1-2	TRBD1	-	CASYLGQGFDGYTF	TGTGCCAGTTATTTGGGACAGGGGTTCGATGGCTACACCTTC
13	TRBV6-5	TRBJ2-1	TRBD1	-	CATPDRASGEQFF	TGTGCCACCCCGGACAGGGCATCGGGTGAGCAGTTCTTC
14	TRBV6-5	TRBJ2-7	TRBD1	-	CASSIDRGLYEQYF	TGTGCCAGCAGCATTGACAGGGGGCTTTACGAGCAGTACTTC
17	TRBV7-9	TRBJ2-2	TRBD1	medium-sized	CASSLAGQAGYTGELFF	TGTGCCAGCAGCTTAGCGGGACAGGCGGGGTACACCGGGGAGCTGTTTTTT
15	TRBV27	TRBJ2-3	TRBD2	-	CASSLGGVATDTQYF	TGTGCCAGCAGTTTGGGAGGGGTTGCCACAGATACGCAGTATTTT
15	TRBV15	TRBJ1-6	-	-	CATSRVGAGSSPLHF	TGTGCCACCAGCAGAGTGGGGGCAGGGTCCTCACCCCTCCACTTT
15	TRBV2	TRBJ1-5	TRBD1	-	CASRGRDRGLQPQHF	TGTGCCAGCAGAGGCCGGGACAGGGGGCTGCAGCCCCAGCATTTT
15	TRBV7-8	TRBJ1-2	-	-	CASSLFERGQAGYTF	TGTGCCAGCAGCTTATTTGAGAGAGGGCAAGCCGGCTACACCTTC